This T cell receptor (beta chain) originates from a study of CD8+ T cells in alopecia areata. Study-wide background: Treated patients were given 5 to 10 mg oral tofacitinib twice daily. Study findings and constraints: For lesional scalp, especially alopecia totalis/universalis, clonality was higher than in normal scalp. In scalp samples, resident alphabeta T cells of normal skin are also sequenced.

From germline, CDR1 is MNHNY and CDR2 SVGAGI (reference sequence). This CDR3 comprises 16 residues. V was pared by 2 bases and J by 0 bases, with 11 bases between. The treatment is: oral pan-JAK inhibitor, 5-10 mg twice daily. Alopecia areata patients provided lesional scalp punch biopsies and peripheral blood. cDNA serving as the sequencing template came from extracted, reverse transcribed RNA. Produced via immunoSEQ multiplex PCR; TCRdb's table is partial and in-frame only. The sample records roughly 110,000 clones, approximately 55% being singletons. Regarding this clone: Its cognate antigen is unknown.

This sample comprised CD4+ T cells sorted from blood, obtained at week 24, from a patient treated with tofacitinib. The sequence was obtained from a human donor with alopecia areata. The gene calls are TRBV6-6 and TRBJ1-5; TRBD1 is a possible D gene (6 bases). CDR3 sequence: CASSYPGQLSNQPQHF. The CDR3 region has the DNA TGTGCCAGCAGTTACCCAGGACAGCTTAGCAATCAGCCCCAGCATTTT.